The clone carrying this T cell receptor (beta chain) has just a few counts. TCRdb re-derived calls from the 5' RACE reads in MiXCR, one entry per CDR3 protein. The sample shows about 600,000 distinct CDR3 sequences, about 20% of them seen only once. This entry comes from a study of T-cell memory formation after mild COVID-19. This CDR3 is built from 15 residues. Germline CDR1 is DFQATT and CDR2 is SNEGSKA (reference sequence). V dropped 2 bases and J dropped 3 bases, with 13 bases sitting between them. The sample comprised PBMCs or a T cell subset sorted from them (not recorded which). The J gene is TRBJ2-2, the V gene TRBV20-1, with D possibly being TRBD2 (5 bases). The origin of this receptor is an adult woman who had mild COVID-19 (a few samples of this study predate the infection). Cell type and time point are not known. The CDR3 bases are TGCAGTGCTAGACCTACCCCGGACTACACCGGGGAGCTGTTTTTT. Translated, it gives CSARPTPDYTGELFF.